The present T cell receptor (beta chain) was sequenced within a study of breast tumors, draining lymph nodes, adjacent tissues. Notes on the study in general: Tumor and nontumor repertoires were significantly more similar in luminal-like than in basal-like breast cancer.

This clonotype has ten or more counts. The target antigen is unknown. V gave up 5 bases and J gave up 7 bases, with 12 bases separating them. The CDR3 is 13 amino acids. Germline-derived CDR1 and CDR2 are SNHLY and FYNNEI. MiXCR, applied by TCRdb to the multiplex PCR reads, yields one record per CDR3 protein. Here the sample spans about 21,000 distinct CDR3 sequences, around 50% being singletons. The sample consisted of breast tumor tissue. The TCR was taken from a female donor with breast cancer. Some clones in this sample may be carry-over from other donors' samples. The genes are TRBV2 and TRBJ2-4; no clear D gene. The CDR3 coding sequence is TGTGCCAGCAGTTTAGGACCAGTGAACATTCAGTACTTC. It codes for CASSLGPVNIQYF.